This T cell receptor (beta chain) was obtained from a study of T cell responses to AZD1222 COVID-19 vaccine. Findings of the study overall: Baseline seropositives among AZD1222 recipients totaled only 5 or 6. Sampling that yielded the repertoires occurred only after the peak T cell response. Donors in the cohort were predominantly white British and more often female, and clonal diversity was possibly underestimated.

The assay was immunoSEQ multiplex PCR, and TCRdb's table has in-frame clones only and misses some. The sample has roughly 150,000 clones, more than 85% seen once. This CDR3 is 13 amino acids long. Germline V gene lookup returns CDR1 SGHTA and CDR2 FQGNSA. The V end was cut by 4 bases, the J end by 2 bases, with 9 bases between. For this clone: Its antigen remains unidentified.

The sample in question was peripheral blood, obtained after recovery from COVID-19. The chain has TRBV7-2 and TRBJ2-7; D is unclear. The source of this sequence is an adult who had recovered from COVID-19. The chain's CDR3 is CASSYTQAYEQYF. The CDR3 DNA follows: TGTGCCAGCAGCTATACCCAAGCCTACGAGCAGTACTTC. The full variable domain, in which reference TRBV7-2 and TRBJ2-7 provide the parts outside the CDR3, is GAGVSQSPSNKVTEKGKDVELRCDPISGHTALYWYRQSLGQGLEFLIYFQGNSAPDKSGLPSDRFSAERTGGSVSTLTIQRTQQEDSAVYLCASSYTQAYEQYFGPGTRLTVT.